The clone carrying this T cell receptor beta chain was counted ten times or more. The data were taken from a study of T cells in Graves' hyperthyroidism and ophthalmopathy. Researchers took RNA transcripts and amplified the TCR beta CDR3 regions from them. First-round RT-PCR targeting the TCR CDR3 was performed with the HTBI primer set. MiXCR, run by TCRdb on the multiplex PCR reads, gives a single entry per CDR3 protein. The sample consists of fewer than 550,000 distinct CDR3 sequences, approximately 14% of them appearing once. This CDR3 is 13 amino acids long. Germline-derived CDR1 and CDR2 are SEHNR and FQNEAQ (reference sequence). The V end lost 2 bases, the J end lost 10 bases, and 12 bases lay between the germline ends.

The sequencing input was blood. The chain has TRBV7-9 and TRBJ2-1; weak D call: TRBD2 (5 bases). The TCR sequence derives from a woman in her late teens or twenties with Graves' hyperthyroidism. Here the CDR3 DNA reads TGTGCCAGCAGCTTATATGGAGAGGGCGAGCAGTTCTTC. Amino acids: CASSLYGEGEQFF.